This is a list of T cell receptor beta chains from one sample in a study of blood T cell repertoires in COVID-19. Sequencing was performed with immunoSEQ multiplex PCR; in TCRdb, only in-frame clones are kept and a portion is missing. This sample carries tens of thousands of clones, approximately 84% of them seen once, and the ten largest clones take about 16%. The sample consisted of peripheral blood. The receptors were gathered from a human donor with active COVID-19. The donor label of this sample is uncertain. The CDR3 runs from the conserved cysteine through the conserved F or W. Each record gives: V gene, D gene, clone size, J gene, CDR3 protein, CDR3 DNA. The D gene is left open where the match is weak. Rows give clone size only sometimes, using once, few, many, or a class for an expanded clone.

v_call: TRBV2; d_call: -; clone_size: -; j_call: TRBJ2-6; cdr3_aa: CASRESGGPGANVLTF; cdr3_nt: TGTGCCAGCAGGGAATCCGGGGGACCTGGGGCCAACGTCCTGACTTTC
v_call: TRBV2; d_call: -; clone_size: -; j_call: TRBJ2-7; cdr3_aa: CASSPHGSHNYEQYF; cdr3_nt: TGTGCCAGCAGTCCACACGGTAGCCACAACTACGAGCAGTACTTC
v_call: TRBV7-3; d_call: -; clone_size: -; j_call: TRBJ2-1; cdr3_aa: CASSLSTYNEQFF; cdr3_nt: TGTGCCAGCAGCTTAAGTACTTACAATGAGCAGTTCTTC
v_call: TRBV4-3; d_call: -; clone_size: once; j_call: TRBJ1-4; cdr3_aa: CASSLGLTNEKLFF; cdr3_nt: TGCGCCAGCAGCCTGGGACTAACTAATGAAAAACTGTTTTTT
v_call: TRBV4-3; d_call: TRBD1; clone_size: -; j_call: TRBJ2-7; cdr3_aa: CASSQDLPGGFYEQYF; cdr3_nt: TGCGCCAGCAGCCAAGATCTGCCAGGGGGTTTCTACGAGCAGTACTTC
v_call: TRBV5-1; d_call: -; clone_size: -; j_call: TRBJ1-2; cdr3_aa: CASSPSGGANGYTF; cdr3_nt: TGCGCCAGCAGCCCGAGTGGGGGGGCCAATGGCTACACCTTC
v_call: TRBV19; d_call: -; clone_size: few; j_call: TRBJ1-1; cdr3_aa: CASSTQYTLNTEAFF; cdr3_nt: TGTGCCAGTAGTACACAGTATACTTTGAACACTGAAGCTTTCTTT
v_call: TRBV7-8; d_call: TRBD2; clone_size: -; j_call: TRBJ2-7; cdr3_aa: CASSPRTSGGPYEQYF; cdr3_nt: TGTGCCAGCAGCCCTCGTACTAGCGGGGGACCCTACGAGCAGTACTTC
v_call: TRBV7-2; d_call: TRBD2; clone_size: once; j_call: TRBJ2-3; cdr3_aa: CASSPLADNTQYF; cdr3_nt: TGTGCCAGCAGCCCGCTAGCGGACAATACGCAGTATTTT
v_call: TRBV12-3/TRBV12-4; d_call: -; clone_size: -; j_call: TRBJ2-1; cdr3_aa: CASSLAGRPEQFF; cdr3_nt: TGTGCCAGCAGTTTAGCGGGGCGCCCCGAGCAGTTCTTC
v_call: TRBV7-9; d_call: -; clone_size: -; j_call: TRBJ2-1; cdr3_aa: CASSLPLGRGPLTDKQFF; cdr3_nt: TGTGCCAGCAGCTTACCCTTGGGGCGGGGGCCCCTTACGGATAAGCAGTTCTTC
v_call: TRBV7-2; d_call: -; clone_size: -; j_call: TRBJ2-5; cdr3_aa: CASRVGTPQETQYF; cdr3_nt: TGTGCCAGCAGGGTGGGCACCCCTCAAGAGACCCAGTACTTC
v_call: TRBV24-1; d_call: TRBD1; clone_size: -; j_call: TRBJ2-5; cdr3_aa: CATSEAGQGLQETQYF; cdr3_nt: TGTGCCACCAGTGAGGCTGGACAGGGCTTACAAGAGACCCAGTACTTC
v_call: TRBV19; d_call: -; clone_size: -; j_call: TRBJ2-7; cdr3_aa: CASSIEILTSYEQYF; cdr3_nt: TGTGCCAGTAGTATAGAAATCCTCACGAGCTACGAGCAGTACTTC
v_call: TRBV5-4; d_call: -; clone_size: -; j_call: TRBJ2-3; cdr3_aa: CASSSAVGISTDTQYF; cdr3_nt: TGTGCCAGCAGCTCCGCGGTCGGCATTAGCACAGATACGCAGTATTTT
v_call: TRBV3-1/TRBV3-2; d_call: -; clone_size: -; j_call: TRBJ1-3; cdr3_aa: CASSQRYRDPSGNTIYF; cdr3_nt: TGTGCCAGCAGCCAACGATACAGGGACCCCTCTGGAAACACCATATATTTT
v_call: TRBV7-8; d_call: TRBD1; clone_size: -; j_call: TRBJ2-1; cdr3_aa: CASSLALGRGRNEQFF; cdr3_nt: TGTGCCAGCAGCTTAGCGCTAGGCAGGGGGCGTAATGAGCAGTTCTTC
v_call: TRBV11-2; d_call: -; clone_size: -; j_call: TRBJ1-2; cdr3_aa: CASSLVDSPRDGYTF; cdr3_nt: TGTGCCAGCAGCTTAGTGGACAGCCCCAGAGATGGCTACACCTTC
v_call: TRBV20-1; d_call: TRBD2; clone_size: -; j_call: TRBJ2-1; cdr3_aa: CSASAGLASSYNEQFF; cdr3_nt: TGCAGTGCTAGTGCGGGACTAGCGTCTTCCTACAATGAGCAGTTCTTC
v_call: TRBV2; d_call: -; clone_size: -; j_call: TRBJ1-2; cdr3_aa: CASSPGYYGYTF; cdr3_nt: TGTGCCAGCAGTCCAGGGTACTATGGCTACACCTTC
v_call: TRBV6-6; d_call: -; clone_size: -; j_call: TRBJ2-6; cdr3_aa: CASSATSSGANVLTF; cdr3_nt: TGTGCCAGCAGCGCCACAAGCTCTGGGGCCAACGTCCTGACTTTC
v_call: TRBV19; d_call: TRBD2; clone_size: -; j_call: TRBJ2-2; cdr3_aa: CASSKGTRTSVSSAGSGELFF; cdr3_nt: TGTGCCAGTAGTAAGGGGACCAGGACTAGCGTTTCATCTGCTGGGTCCGGGGAGCTGTTTTTT
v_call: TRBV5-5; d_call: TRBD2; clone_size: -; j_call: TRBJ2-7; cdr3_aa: CASSLAGLVRDEQYF; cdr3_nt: TGTGCCAGCAGCTTGGCGGGACTAGTTCGCGACGAGCAGTACTTC
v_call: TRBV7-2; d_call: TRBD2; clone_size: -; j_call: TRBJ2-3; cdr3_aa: CASRRTSGVDTQYF; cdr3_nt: TGTGCCAGCAGGCGGACTAGCGGGGTGGATACGCAGTATTTT
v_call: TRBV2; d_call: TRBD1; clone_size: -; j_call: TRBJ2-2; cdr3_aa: CASTAQGVTGGELFF; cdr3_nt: TGTGCCAGCACTGCACAGGGGGTGACGGGCGGGGAGCTGTTTTTT
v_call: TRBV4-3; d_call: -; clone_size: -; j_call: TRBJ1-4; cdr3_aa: CASSSLTQTANEKLFF; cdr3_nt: TGCGCCAGCAGCTCCTTGACTCAAACGGCTAATGAAAAACTGTTTTTT
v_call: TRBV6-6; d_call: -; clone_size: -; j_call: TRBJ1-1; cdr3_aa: CASSQPLAVNTEAFF; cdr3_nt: TGTGCCAGCAGTCAACCTCTGGCGGTGAACACTGAAGCTTTCTTT
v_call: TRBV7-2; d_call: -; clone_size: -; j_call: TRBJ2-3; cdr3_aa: CASSPQTRPSDTQYF; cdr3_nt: TGTGCCAGCAGCCCGCAGACACGTCCCTCCGATACGCAGTATTTT
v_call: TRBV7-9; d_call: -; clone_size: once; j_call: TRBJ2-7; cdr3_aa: CASSLRSGYEQYF; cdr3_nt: TGTGCCAGCAGCTTAAGAAGCGGCTACGAGCAGTACTTC
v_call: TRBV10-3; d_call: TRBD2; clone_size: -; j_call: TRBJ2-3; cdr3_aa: CAISEGRRRGTQYF; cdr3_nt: TGTGCCATCAGTGAAGGCAGGCGGCGGGGGACGCAGTATTTT
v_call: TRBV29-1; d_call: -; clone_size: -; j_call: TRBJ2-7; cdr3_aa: CSVEGVVSGNEQYF; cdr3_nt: TGCAGCGTTGAAGGGGTAGTCTCCGGGAATGAGCAGTACTTC
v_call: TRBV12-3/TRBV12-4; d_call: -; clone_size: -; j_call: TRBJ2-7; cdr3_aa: CASSTAGPEQYF; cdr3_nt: TGTGCCAGCAGTACCGCGGGCCCCGAGCAGTACTTC
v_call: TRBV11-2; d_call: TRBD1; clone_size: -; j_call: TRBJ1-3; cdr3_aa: CASRLTGGGGNTIYF; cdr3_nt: TGTGCCAGCAGACTGACAGGGGGCGGAGGAAACACCATATATTTT
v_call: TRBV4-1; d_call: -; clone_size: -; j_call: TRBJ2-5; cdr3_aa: CASSQGTTSQETQYF; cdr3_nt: TGCGCCAGCAGCCAAGGAACTACGAGCCAAGAGACCCAGTACTTC
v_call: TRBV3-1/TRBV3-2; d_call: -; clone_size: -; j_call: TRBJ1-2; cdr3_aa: CASSQDQAGRGYTF; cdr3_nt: TGTGCCAGCAGCCAAGATCAGGCAGGGCGTGGCTACACCTTC
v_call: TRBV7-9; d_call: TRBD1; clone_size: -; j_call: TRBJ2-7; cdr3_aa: CASSLGRQGAGEQYF; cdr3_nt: TGTGCCAGCAGCTTGGGGAGACAGGGGGCGGGTGAGCAGTACTTC
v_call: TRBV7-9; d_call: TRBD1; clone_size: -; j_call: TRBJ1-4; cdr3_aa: CAIEAWDTGGRDEKLFF; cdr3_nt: TGTGCCATCGAGGCGTGGGATACAGGGGGAAGAGACGAAAAACTGTTTTTT
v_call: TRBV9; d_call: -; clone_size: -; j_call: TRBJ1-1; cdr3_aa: CASSDPREPNKAFF; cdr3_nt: TGTGCCAGCAGCGACCCCCGGGAGCCAAATAAAGCTTTCTTT
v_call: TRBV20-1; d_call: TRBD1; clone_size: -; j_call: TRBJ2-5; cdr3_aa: CSASRGTGGSRRETQYF; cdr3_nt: TGCAGTGCTAGTCGCGGGACAGGGGGCTCCCGTAGAGAGACCCAGTACTTC
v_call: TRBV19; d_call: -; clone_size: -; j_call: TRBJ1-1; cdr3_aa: CASKNPRNRLNTEAFF; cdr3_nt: TGTGCCTCAAAAAACCCCCGGAACAGATTGAACACTGAAGCTTTCTTT
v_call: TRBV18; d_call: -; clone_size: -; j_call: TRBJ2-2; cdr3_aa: CASSPRYSLGAEELFF; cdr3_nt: TGTGCCAGCTCACCACGCTACAGCTTGGGAGCAGAAGAGCTGTTTTTT
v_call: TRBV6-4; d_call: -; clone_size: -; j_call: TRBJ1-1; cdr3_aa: CASSRTGNTEAFF; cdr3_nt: TGTGCCAGCAGCAGAACGGGTAACACTGAAGCTTTCTTT
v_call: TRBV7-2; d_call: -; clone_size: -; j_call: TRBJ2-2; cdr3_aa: CASSLGLVRTGELFF; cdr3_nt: TGTGCCAGCAGCTTAGGACTAGTAAGAACCGGGGAGCTGTTTTTT